This T cell receptor beta chain was found in a study of shared clonotypes between healthy human individuals (dated by TCRdb to the early 2020s). For the wider study: The cohort comprised a couple of women and three men aged 18 to 49 years. Each donor's leukapheresis produced roughly between about 0.85 and 10 billion PBMCs. To estimate repertoire size and how much clonotypes are shared between individuals, the study performed deep sequencing of blood TCR repertoires from five healthy adults. To increase sequencing depth and limit assay-specific biases, TCR repertoire library preparation and sequencing were carried out by different laboratories using diverse techniques. Per donor, three plates each were used for CD4 naive and CD4 memory, two for CD8 naive, and one for CD8 memory. The paper's findings and limits, for the study overall: Naive subsets generally had larger estimated clonotype richness than memory subsets. Because the study included only a small number of donors, the genetic and exposure-history diversity represented was limited. Even with the large sequencing depth, rarefaction of the sorted-subset datasets indicated that sequencing was incomplete. Sharing across a few donors was observed for approximately 5% of naive CD4, 3.5% of naive CD8, 2% to 2.5% of memory CD4, and around 0.4% of memory CD8 clonotypes. Only blood was sampled, and tissue TCR repertoires likely differ from those in blood. Pairwise subsampling led to the expectation that sequencing depth would affect the degree of clonotype sharing among donors. Clonotypes shared by all four sorted-subset donors showed higher generation probabilities than non-shared clonotypes.

Using the deep immunoSEQ assay, multiplex PCR amplified TCR CDR3 regions from genomic DNA. Genomic DNA extracted from each cell subset was distributed evenly over all wells of several immunoSEQ 96-well plates, and each plate served as one replicate. For sorted subsets, each replicate PCR was loaded with 150 to 250 ng genomic DNA, equivalent to 30,000 or so T cell genomes. Purified libraries were quantified with a Qubit 3.0 fluorometer, sized on a Bioanalyzer 2100, and re-quantified with the KAPA Library Quantification kit. A separate single-read 150-cycle Illumina NextSeq 550 flow cell was used to sequence each immunoSEQ 96-well plate. The paper's data handling went like this. Because the immunoSEQ output included only junctional sequences and no quality scores, the filtering could not be the same as the filtering used for full-length reads. To assign V/J genes and CDR3, sequences were annotated against IMGT germline references using PyIR, a Python wrapper for IgBLAST v1.9. Reads were removed for weak V/J assignments (E-value above 1e-6), missing CDR3, stop codons, out-of-frame junctions, or ambiguous translated residues. A V3J clonotype was defined by an identical inferred V gene, J gene, and CDR3 amino acid sequence. The percentage overlap between two repertoires was calculated by dividing the number of shared unique clonotypes by the size of the smaller repertoire. Three approaches were used to assess repertoire richness: RTK rarefaction, the Chao1 estimator, and Recon v2.1 estimates of unobserved clonotypes. Generation probabilities for all TCRbeta clonotypes obtained by the gDNA method from a handful of donors were computed using OLGA. The immuneACCESS repertoire file appears here via TCRdb, limited to in-frame rearrangements. These files lack a portion of the clones; in checked studies, under half of the deficit traces to unresolved V genes, and the cause of the others is not known. V and J calls plus clone size are reproduced from that table; the DNA served to infer D and trimming. In this sample the table shows roughly 2.5 million clones, about 92% of which occur a single time. Of the sample, 0.14% falls within the top ten clones.

The donors were healthy, HIV-negative adults who had no recently reported acute infections or vaccinations. Every donor was a Caucasian adult living in Nashville, Tennessee, USA. CD4+ T cells were enriched by magnetic negative selection, after which naive cells were positively selected on CD45RA and the negative fraction was taken as the memory subset. Blood was collected by leukapheresis, and PBMCs were isolated by Ficoll-Histopaque density gradient centrifugation and then cryopreserved in liquid nitrogen vapor phase. Analytical flow cytometry was used to check the purity and quantity of every magnetically sorted T cell population. Genomic DNA was isolated from each sorted fraction and quantified by UV absorbance on a Nanodrop 2000c. In regard to this clone: There is no known antigen for this receptor. No much larger clone is present one base from it, and per-base qualities are unavailable.

CDR1 and CDR2 were assigned from the germline V gene (reference sequence) as DFQATT and SNEGSKA. A distance of 7 bases separates the germline ends of V and J, which lose 6 bases and 4 bases respectively. Taken from cysteine to phenylalanine, the CDR3 has 11 residues. The kept DNA is CDR3 alone, 33 bases in frame from the first base. The rearranged segments are TRBV20-1 and TRBJ2-1; a confident D gene designation cannot be given. The TCR comes from a man aged 18 to 29 in good health. Specimen: naive CD4+ T cells sorted from blood. Per the publication, the cell subset or site label means: CD45RA+ positively selected. The CDR3 protein: CSALWYNEQFF. The bases read TGCAGTGCCCTCTGGTACAATGAGCAGTTCTTC.